This TCR beta chain was sequenced for a study of blood T cell repertoires in COVID-19. Turning to the study itself: The samples span acute and convalescent COVID-19 from the United States, Italy and Spain.

In the study's own analysis: It was from reference gene primer amplification that nucleated cell counts were estimated. The method was immunoSEQ multiplex PCR; TCRdb's version includes in-frame clones alone and lacks a portion of them. V and J calls and clone size are copied from that table; D and trimming were computed from the DNA. The sample records about 86,000 clones, roughly 86% being singletons. The length of the CDR3 is 14 residues. Trimming pared 1 base from V and 5 bases from J, leaving 11 bases between. The germline gives CDR1 MDHEN, CDR2 SYDVKM. The V and J genes are TRBV28 and TRBJ1-1; D unclear. The sequence was obtained from a woman over 75 with acute or convalescent COVID-19. Sequencing input: peripheral blood. This CDR3 reads CASSLSGRGTEAFF. In DNA, the CDR3 is TGTGCCAGCAGTTTATCCGGGAGAGGTACTGAAGCTTTCTTT.